These T cell receptor beta chains were read from a single sample in a study of T cells in Graves' hyperthyroidism and ophthalmopathy. TCRdb passed the multiplex PCR reads through MiXCR, listing each CDR3 protein once. The sample has about 350,000 distinct CDR3 sequences; 11% to 15% are singletons. Sequenced: blood. All receptors derive from a woman aged 25 to 39 with Graves' hyperthyroidism. The CDR3 runs from the conserved cysteine through the conserved F or W. A D gene is named only where the DNA matches it firmly. For some rows the clone size is stated as once, few or many, or as a class when expanded; others skip it.

v_gene	d_gene	abundance	j_gene	CDR3nt	CDR3aa
TRBV25-1	TRBD1	few	TRBJ2-1	TGTGCCAGCAGTGAATTACAGGGGGGCTACAATGAGCAGTTCTTC	CASSELQGGYNEQFF
TRBV12-3/TRBV12-4	-	many	TRBJ2-4	TGTGCCAGCAGAATAGCCGTGGGGACGATGGGAGCCACGGCCAAAAACATTCAGTACTTC	CASRIAVGTMGATAKNIQYF
TRBV20-1	-	few	TRBJ2-6	TGCAGTGCTAGAGATAACCGGGGCTTGGGGGGGGCCAACGTCCTGACTTTC	CSARDNRGLGGANVLTF
TRBV11-2	TRBD2	many	TRBJ2-7	TGTGCCAGCACCCGACTAGCGGGGAGGTACGAGCAGTACTTC	CASTRLAGRYEQYF
TRBV20-1	-	many	TRBJ1-3	TGCAGTGCTAGCAGGACTGGTAGCTCTGGAAACACCATATATTTT	CSASRTGSSGNTIYF
TRBV6-2/TRBV6-3	TRBD2	many	TRBJ2-3	TGTGCCAGCAGTTACCCTAGCGGGAGATTTCAGATTGGGCCAGATACGCAGTATTTT	CASSYPSGRFQIGPDTQYF
TRBV20-1	TRBD2	-	TRBJ2-3	TGCAGTGCTAGGGGACTAGCGGGACCAGATACGCAGTATTTT	CSARGLAGPDTQYF
TRBV6-2/TRBV6-3	-	many	TRBJ2-6	TGTGCCAGCAGTATGTGGCGGGAAAACGCTGGGGCCAACGTCCTGACTTTC	CASSMWRENAGANVLTF
TRBV2	-	-	TRBJ2-7	TGTGCCAGCAGAGCCAGGGGGGGGTCGCAAGGGGAGCAGTACTTC	CASRARGGSQGEQYF
TRBV27	TRBD1	many	TRBJ1-1	TGTGCCAGCAGGACAGGGGTGGTCACTGAAGCTTTCTTT	CASRTGVVTEAFF
TRBV6-8	-	many	TRBJ2-7	TGCGCCAGCGGCACGGGCTACGAGCAGTACTTC	CASGTGYEQYF
TRBV3-1	-	many	TRBJ2-5	TGTGCCAGCAGCCAAGTACGGGCTAAGGGGAGTGGGACCCAGTACTTC	CASSQVRAKGSGTQYF
TRBV7-9	-	many	TRBJ1-1	TGTGCCAGCAGCTTCGGGGGCTTCTGGCACACTGAAGCTTTCTTT	CASSFGGFWHTEAFF
TRBV4-1	-	-	TRBJ1-4	TGCGCCAGCAGCCAGGTGCAGAAAGCTAATGAAAAACTGTTTTTT	CASSQVQKANEKLFF
TRBV28	-	many	TRBJ1-6	TGTGCCAGCGGGATGACAATCAGCTCCTATAATTCACCCCTCCACTTT	CASGMTISSYNSPLHF
TRBV20-1	TRBD2	few	TRBJ2-1	TGCAGTGCTAGAGAGATAGGACTAGCGGGCCCGGGAGACGAGCAGTTCTTC	CSAREIGLAGPGDEQFF
TRBV28	-	many	TRBJ2-5	TGTGCCAGCAGTTTTACGACCGGAGGTGGGACCCAGTACTTC	CASSFTTGGGTQYF
TRBV20-1	-	many	TRBJ2-5	TGCAGTGCTAGTCCGGCGACTGGAAAAGAGACCCAGTACTTC	CSASPATGKETQYF
TRBV18	TRBD1	few	TRBJ1-1	TGTGCCAGCTCCGTACAGGGGAGGGACACTGAAGCTTTCTTT	CASSVQGRDTEAFF
TRBV6-2/TRBV6-3	-	few	TRBJ2-2	TGTGCCAGCAGTTCCGCAGGGTTCACCGGGGAGCTGTTTTTT	CASSSAGFTGELFF
TRBV6-1	TRBD1	many	TRBJ1-4	TGTGCCAGCAGAGCCCCGGGGACAGCAACTAATGAAAAACTGTTTTTT	CASRAPGTATNEKLFF
TRBV20-1	-	few	TRBJ2-3	TGCAGTGCTGAATTATCGACGGTTACAGATACGCAGTATTTT	CSAELSTVTDTQYF